This is a list of T cell receptor beta chains from one sample in a study of blood T cell repertoires in COVID-19. Repertoires were generated with immunoSEQ multiplex PCR, while TCRdb's copy carries only in-frame clones and drops some. Among about 180,000 clones listed, 85% to 90% were seen once. The sequencing sample was made of peripheral blood. The receptors come from an older person with COVID-19, enrolled during active disease. The CDR3 runs from the conserved cysteine through the conserved F or W. A D gene is named only where the DNA matches it firmly. The listing skips clone size in some rows; elsewhere it reads once, few, many or a size class.

V gene	J gene	D gene	clone size	CDR3 protein	CDR3 DNA
TRBV6-4	TRBJ2-2	TRBD1	once	CASKRTGTGTANTGELFF	TGTGCCAGCAAACGTACCGGGACAGGGACCGCGAACACCGGGGAGCTGTTTTTT
TRBV4-1	TRBJ1-3	TRBD1	.	CASSQESTGAGNTIYF	TGCGCCAGCAGCCAAGAATCGACAGGGGCTGGAAACACCATATATTTT
TRBV2	TRBJ2-7	TRBD2	.	CASEGLAGSSEQYF	TGTGCCAGCGAGGGACTAGCGGGATCCAGCGAGCAGTACTTC
TRBV27	TRBJ1-4	.	.	CASSSSRVLEKLFF	TGTGCCAGCAGTTCTTCCAGGGTGTTGGAAAAACTGTTTTTT
TRBV7-8	TRBJ2-3	.	once	CASSPRLGRQYF	TGTGCCAGCAGCCCTAGATTGGGTAGGCAGTATTTT
TRBV2	TRBJ1-2	TRBD1	.	CASRGGSDGYTF	TGTGCCAGCCGAGGGGGCTCGGATGGCTACACCTTC
TRBV10-3	TRBJ1-4	TRBD1	.	CAISRDRGNEKLFF	TGTGCCATCAGTCGGGACAGGGGCAATGAAAAACTGTTTTTT
TRBV7-9	TRBJ2-3	.	.	CASGPTGLADTQYF	TGTGCCAGCGGACCCACAGGGCTGGCAGATACGCAGTATTTT
TRBV7-2	TRBJ1-6	.	few	CASSFGPYNSPLHF	TGTGCCAGCAGCTTTGGCCCGTATAATTCACCCCTCCACTTT
TRBV2	TRBJ2-4	.	once	CASSDSAGAKNIQYF	TGTGCCAGCAGTGATTCTGCGGGAGCCAAAAACATTCAGTACTTC
TRBV28	TRBJ1-2	.	.	CASSSPSHRDYGYTF	TGTGCCAGCAGCTCCCCATCTCACCGGGACTATGGCTACACCTTC
TRBV19	TRBJ2-2	.	.	CASTGPLNTGELFF	TGTGCCAGTACAGGTCCCCTTAACACCGGGGAGCTGTTTTTT
TRBV28	TRBJ2-1	TRBD2	.	CASSPQPSGYNEQFF	TGTGCCAGCAGTCCACAGCCTAGCGGTTACAATGAGCAGTTCTTC
TRBV7-3	TRBJ2-5	TRBD1	once	CASSLGLRGGQKETQYF	TGTGCCAGCAGCTTAGGGCTCCGTGGGGGACAGAAAGAGACCCAGTACTTC
TRBV5-5	TRBJ1-3	TRBD1	.	CASSLTGVSGNTIYF	TGTGCCAGCAGCTTAACAGGGGTCTCTGGAAACACCATATATTTT
TRBV24-1	TRBJ2-5	.	.	CATSDATGLGLGQTQYF	TGTGCCACCAGTGACGCGACAGGTTTGGGCCTGGGGCAGACCCAGTACTTC
TRBV6-2/TRBV6-3	TRBJ2-7	.	.	CASSYSSRIREQYF	TGTGCCAGCAGTTACTCGAGCAGGATACGGGAGCAGTACTTC
TRBV27	TRBJ2-3	TRBD1	.	CASRQQGYTDTQYF	TGTGCCAGCAGACAACAGGGGTACACGGATACGCAGTATTTT
TRBV12-3/TRBV12-4	TRBJ1-4	.	.	CASSLGGVEKLFF	TGTGCCAGCAGTTTAGGCGGGGTTGAAAAACTGTTTTTT
TRBV11-1	TRBJ2-5	TRBD1	.	CASSSTGRQETQYF	TGTGCCAGCAGCTCGACAGGGCGCCAAGAGACCCAGTACTTC
TRBV6-5	TRBJ1-3	.	.	CASSYSWAAKGNTIYF	TGTGCCAGCAGTTACTCCTGGGCCGCGAAAGGAAACACCATATATTTT
TRBV19	TRBJ1-1	TRBD1	.	CASSIPGTGVVTEAFF	TGTGCCAGTAGTATCCCCGGGACAGGGGTGGTGACTGAAGCTTTCTTT
TRBV18	TRBJ2-7	TRBD2	once	CASSSSSGTSYEQYF	TGTGCCAGCTCATCCTCGAGCGGGACCTCCTACGAGCAGTACTTC
TRBV24-1	TRBJ1-2	.	.	CATSDPKQQASYTF	TGTGCCACCAGTGATCCCAAACAGCAAGCCTCCTACACCTTC
TRBV19	TRBJ2-4	TRBD1	.	CASSTPGQGIAKNIQYF	TGTGCCAGTAGTACGCCGGGACAGGGGATCGCCAAAAACATTCAGTACTTC
TRBV5-1	TRBJ2-7	TRBD2	.	CASSLARVAGVYEQYF	TGCGCCAGCAGCTTGGCCAGGGTAGCGGGAGTGTACGAGCAGTACTTC
TRBV7-3	TRBJ2-1	.	.	CASSLLNSNEQFF	TGTGCCAGCAGCTTACTAAACAGCAATGAGCAGTTCTTC
TRBV28	TRBJ1-1	.	.	CASSWGRNTEAFF	TGTGCCAGCAGTTGGGGCAGGAACACTGAAGCTTTCTTT
TRBV18	TRBJ1-3	.	.	CASSRNHRESSGNTIYF	TGTGCCAGCTCCCGTAATCACAGGGAGAGCTCTGGAAACACCATATATTTT
TRBV9	TRBJ2-2	TRBD1	.	CASSARQGNTGELFF	TGTGCCAGCAGCGCGCGACAGGGCAACACCGGGGAGCTGTTTTTT
TRBV11-3	TRBJ2-5	.	.	CASSSSTGETQYF	TGTGCCAGCAGCTCCTCGACAGGAGAGACCCAGTACTTC
TRBV7-9	TRBJ1-1	.	.	CASSLGGGPNTEAFF	TGTGCCAGCAGCTTAGGCGGGGGCCCTAACACTGAAGCTTTCTTT